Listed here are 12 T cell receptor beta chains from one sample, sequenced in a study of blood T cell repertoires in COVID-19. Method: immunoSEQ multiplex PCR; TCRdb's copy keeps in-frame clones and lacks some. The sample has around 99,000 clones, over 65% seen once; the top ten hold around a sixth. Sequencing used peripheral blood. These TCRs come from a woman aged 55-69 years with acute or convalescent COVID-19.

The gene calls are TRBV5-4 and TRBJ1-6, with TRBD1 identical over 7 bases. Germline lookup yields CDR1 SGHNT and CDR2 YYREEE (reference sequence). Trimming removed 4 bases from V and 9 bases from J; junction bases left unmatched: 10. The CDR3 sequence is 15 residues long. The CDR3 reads CASSPGTAGSSPLHF. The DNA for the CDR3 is TGTGCCAGCAGCCCCGGGACAGCGGGTAGTTCACCCCTCCACTTT.

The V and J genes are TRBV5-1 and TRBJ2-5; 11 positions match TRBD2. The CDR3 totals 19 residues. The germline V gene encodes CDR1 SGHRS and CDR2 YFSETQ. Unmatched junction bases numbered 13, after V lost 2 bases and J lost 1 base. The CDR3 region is CASSFNPQVSGGGQETQYF. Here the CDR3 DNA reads TGCGCCAGCAGCTTTAATCCCCAGGTTAGCGGGGGGGGCCAAGAGACCCAGTACTTC.

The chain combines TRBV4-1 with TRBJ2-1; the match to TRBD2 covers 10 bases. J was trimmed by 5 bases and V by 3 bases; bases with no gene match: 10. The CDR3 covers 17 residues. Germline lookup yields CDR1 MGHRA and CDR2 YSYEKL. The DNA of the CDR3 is TGCGCCAGCAGCCAGGAGAGGACTAGCGGACGTCACAATGAGCAGTTCTTC. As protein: CASSQERTSGRHNEQFF.

This CDR3 is CASSRFGGGHEQYF. The CDR3 region has the DNA TGTGCCAGCTCACGGTTTGGAGGGGGCCACGAGCAGTACTTC. This chain links TRBV18 with TRBJ2-7; TRBD1 might be the D (7 bases). With 4 bases removed from V and 5 bases from J, the gap between germline ends came to 15 bases. Germline lookup yields CDR1 KGHSH and CDR2 LQKENI. The CDR3 totals 14 residues.

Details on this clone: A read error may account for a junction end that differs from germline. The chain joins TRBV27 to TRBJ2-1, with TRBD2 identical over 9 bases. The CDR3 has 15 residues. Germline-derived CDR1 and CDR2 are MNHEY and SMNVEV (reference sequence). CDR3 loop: CASSFGTSRYSEQFF. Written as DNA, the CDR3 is TGTGCCAGCAGTTTCGGGACTAGCAGGTACAGTGAGCAGTTCTTC.

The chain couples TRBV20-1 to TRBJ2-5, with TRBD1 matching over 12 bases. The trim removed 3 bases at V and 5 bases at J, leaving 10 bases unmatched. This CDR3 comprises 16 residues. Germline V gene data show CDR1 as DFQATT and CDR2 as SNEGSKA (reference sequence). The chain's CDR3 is CSASRGTGGAGETQYF. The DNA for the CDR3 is TGCAGTGCTAGTCGGGGGACAGGGGGCGCCGGGGAGACCCAGTACTTC.

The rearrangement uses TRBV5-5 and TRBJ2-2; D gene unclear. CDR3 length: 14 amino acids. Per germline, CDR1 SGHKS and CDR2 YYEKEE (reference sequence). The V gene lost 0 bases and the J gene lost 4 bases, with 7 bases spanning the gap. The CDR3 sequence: CASSLAQLTGELFF. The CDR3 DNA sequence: TGTGCCAGCAGCTTGGCACAGCTCACCGGGGAGCTGTTTTTT. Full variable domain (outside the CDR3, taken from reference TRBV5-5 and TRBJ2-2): DAGVTQSPTHLIKTRGQQVTLRCSPISGHKSVSWYQQVLGQGPQFIFQYYEKEERGRGNFPDRFSARQFPNYSSELNVNALLLGDSALYLCASSLAQLTGELFFGEGSRLTVL.

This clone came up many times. The CDR3 DNA follows: TGTGCCAGCGGACAGATCACTGAAGCTTTCTTT. It is translated as CASGQITEAFF. The genes are TRBV6-5 and TRBJ1-1; D may be TRBD1 (6 bases). CDR1 and CDR2 (germline): MNHEY, SVGAGI. Trimming removed 8 bases at V and 4 bases at J, with 8 bases between. The CDR3 has 11 residues.

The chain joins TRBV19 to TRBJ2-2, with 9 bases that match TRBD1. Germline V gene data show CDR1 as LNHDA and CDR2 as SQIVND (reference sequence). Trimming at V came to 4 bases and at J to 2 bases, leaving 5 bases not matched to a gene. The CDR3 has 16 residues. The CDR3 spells CASSTVTGGNTGELFF. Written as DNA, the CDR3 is TGTGCCAGTAGTACCGTGACAGGGGGAAACACCGGGGAGCTGTTTTTT.

The CDR3 region has the DNA TGTGCCACCGAGGGCCGCCAGGGGGCTACAGATACGCAGTATTTT. Translation gives CATEGRQGATDTQYF. This chain joins TRBV19 and TRBJ2-3; 8 bases are a match to TRBD1. After removal of 10 bases from V and 3 bases from J, the junction contained 12 bases not matched to a gene. This CDR3 is 15 amino acids long. Germline V gives CDR1 LNHDA, CDR2 SQIVND (reference sequence).

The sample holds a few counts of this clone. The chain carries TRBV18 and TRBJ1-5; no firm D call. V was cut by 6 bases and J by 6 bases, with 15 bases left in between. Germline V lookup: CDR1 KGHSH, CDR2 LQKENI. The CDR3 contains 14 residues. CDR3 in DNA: TGTGCCAGCTCCCTTAGCGATGACGGTCAGCCCCAGCATTTT. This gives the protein CASSLSDDGQPQHF. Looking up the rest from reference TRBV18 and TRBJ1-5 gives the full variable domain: NAGVMQNPRHLVRRRGQEARLRCSPMKGHSHVYWYRQLPEEGLKFMVYLQKENIIDESGMPKERFSAEFPKEGPSILRIQQVVRGDSAAYFCASSLSDDGQPQHFGDGTRLSIL.

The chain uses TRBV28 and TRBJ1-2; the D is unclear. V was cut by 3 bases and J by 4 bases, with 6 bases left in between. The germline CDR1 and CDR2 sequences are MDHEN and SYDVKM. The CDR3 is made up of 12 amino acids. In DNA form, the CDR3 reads TGTGCCAGCAGTTTTGTCTCCTATGGCTACACCTTC. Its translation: CASSFVSYGYTF.